This entry lists 3 T cell receptor beta chains sequenced from one sample in a study of cytomegalovirus exposure and HLA in healthy donors. Researchers ran the PCR with 60 Vbeta and 13 Jbeta primers. Method: immunoSEQ multiplex PCR; TCRdb's copy keeps in-frame clones and lacks some. The sample consists of around 150,000 clones, roughly 78% of them appearing once. The material sequenced was PBMCs. The receptor source for this set is a man in his forties or fifties in good health and CMV-seropositive.

The chain links TRBV2 to TRBJ1-3; tentative D call: TRBD1 (6 bases). V was trimmed by 6 bases and J by 3 bases, leaving 15 bases between them. CDR1 and CDR2 from the germline V gene are SNHLY and FYNNEI. CDR3 length: 15 amino acids. The CDR3: CASSATGRGGNTIYF. The CDR3 DNA reads TGTGCCAGCAGCGCCACAGGGAGAGGTGGAAACACCATATATTTT.

This clone turned up a few times. The chain recombines TRBV5-4 with TRBJ1-1, with D uncertain. The V gene lost 0 bases and the J gene lost 7 bases, with 13 bases spanning the gap. CDR3 length equals 14 residues. CDR1 is SGHNT and CDR2 is YYREEE in the germline V gene (reference sequence). The CDR3 DNA reads as TGTGCCAGCAGCTTGGGTCGGGATTCCTATGAAGCTTTCTTT. Its protein product is CASSLGRDSYEAFF. Combining the CDR3 with reference TRBV5-4 and TRBJ1-1 gives the whole variable domain ETGVTQSPTHLIKTRGQQVTLRCSSQSGHNTVSWYQQALGQGPQFIFQYYREEENGRGNFPPRFSGLQFPNYSSELNVNALELDDSALYLCASSLGRDSYEAFFGQGTRLTVV.

J is TRBJ1-3 and V is TRBV2, with a tentative D call TRBD1 (6 bases). The CDR3 covers 14 residues. Trimming took 7 bases from V and 3 from J, leaving 13 bases between them. CDR1 and CDR2 from the germline V gene are SNHLY and FYNNEI. CDR3 region: CASKPGTNGNTIYF. The DNA of the CDR3 is TGTGCCAGCAAACCCGGGACAAATGGAAACACCATATATTTT.